A selection of T cell receptor beta chains follows, all from one sample in a study of blood T cells in healthy people across ages. TCRdb independently ran MiXCR on the 5' RACE reads; one entry per CDR3 protein. The sample shows some 760,000 distinct CDR3 sequences, 20% to 25% of them seen only once. These data also formed part of another study, on T cells of mothers and their children.

Sequenced sample: blood. The receptors were gathered from a boy aged 5-17 years in good health. Each CDR3 is given with its conserved first and last residue. Fields, in order: V gene, J gene, clone size, D gene, CDR3 DNA, CDR3 protein. A D gene is named only where the DNA matches it firmly. A row's size may be missing; if present it is once, few, many or a size class.

TRBV7-8	TRBJ1-5	few	.	TGTGCCAGCAGCACTAGCAATCAGCCCCAGCATTTT	CASSTSNQPQHF
TRBV7-9	TRBJ2-1	.	.	TGTGCCGGTTCCAATGAGCAGTTCTTC	CAGSNEQFF
TRBV5-1	TRBJ2-1	few	TRBD1	TGCGCCAGCAGCCCTACCGGGGACAGAGAGTACAATGAGCAGTTCTTC	CASSPTGDREYNEQFF
TRBV24-1	TRBJ2-2	few	.	TGTGCCACCAGTGACTGGACCGGGGAGCTGTTTTTT	CATSDWTGELFF
TRBV6-5	TRBJ1-1	.	.	TGTGCCAGCAGTTCCCTCGGGCTAAATGAAGCTTTCTTT	CASSSLGLNEAFF
TRBV2	TRBJ1-4	.	.	TGTGCCAGCAGCCCCCCGCCGTCGGCCAGGGATAATGAAAAACTGTTTTTT	CASSPPPSARDNEKLFF
TRBV29-1	TRBJ2-2	few	.	TGCTCCGGGACTCCCAACACCGGGGAGCTGTTTTTT	CSGTPNTGELFF
TRBV19	TRBJ2-2	.	TRBD2	TGTGCCAGTAGTGTAACTAGCGGGGGGGCGATGCAGGAGCTGTTTTTT	CASSVTSGGAMQELFF
TRBV21-1	TRBJ2-6	few	.	TGTGCCAGCAGCAAAGGATCCTTATCTGGGGCCAACGTCCTGACTTTC	CASSKGSLSGANVLTF
TRBV29-1	TRBJ2-2	few	.	TGCAGCGTTGGTCTGGGAAGCACCGGGGAGCTGTTTTTT	CSVGLGSTGELFF
TRBV2	TRBJ2-7	.	.	TGTGCCAGCAGTGACCAAGGGACCTACGAGCAGTACTTC	CASSDQGTYEQYF
TRBV5-1	TRBJ1-1	once	.	TGCGCCAGCAGCCCGGGGGCGGGAGACACTGAAGCTTTCTTT	CASSPGAGDTEAFF
TRBV20-1	TRBJ2-7	.	.	TGCAGTGCTAACATCCAGGGGGGTACCTACGAGCAGTACTTC	CSANIQGGTYEQYF
TRBV7-6	TRBJ2-3	.	TRBD2	TGTGCCAGCAGCTTCGAGACTAGCGCGGACGGGACAGATACGCAGTATTTT	CASSFETSADGTDTQYF
TRBV27	TRBJ2-2	once	.	TGTGCCAGCAGCCGGTCTAGGGGTTTTTCCACCGGGGAGCTGTTTTTT	CASSRSRGFSTGELFF
TRBV3-1	TRBJ2-5	.	.	TGTGCCAGCAGCCCCCCGGGGAGGCGCGAGACCCAGTACTTC	CASSPPGRRETQYF